Following are 21 T cell receptor beta chains from one sample sequenced in a study of early T cells in non-severe SARS-CoV-2 infection. Using its own MiXCR run on the 5' RACE reads, TCRdb lists one record per CDR3 protein. The table records some 98,000 distinct CDR3 sequences, 16% of them present only once. The specimen was whole blood. The origin of the receptors is an adult who was a healthcare worker with PCR-confirmed SARS-CoV-2 infection or an uninfected control (not recorded which).

The chain carries TRBV6-2 or TRBV6-3 and TRBJ1-1, with TRBD1 as a possible D gene (5 bases). The V end was cut by 6 bases, the J end by 2 bases, with 10 bases between. Germline values: CDR1 MNHEY, CDR2 SVGEGT. CDR3 length: 13 residues. CDR3 nucleotides: TGTGCCAGCAGACTGACAGATAACACTGAAGCTTTCTTT. It specifies CASRLTDNTEAFF.

The rearrangement joins TRBV13 to TRBJ2-7; D is uncertain. Germline V gives CDR1 PRHDT, CDR2 FYEKMQ (reference sequence). This CDR3 spans 13 amino acids. V dropped 2 bases and J dropped 2 bases, with 7 bases sitting between them. The DNA for the CDR3 is TGTGCCAGCAGCTTAAACAGCCCCTACGAGCAGTACTTC. This encodes CASSLNSPYEQYF.

This clonotype occurred a few times. The gene calls are TRBV9 and TRBJ2-1, with D possibly matching TRBD1 (6 bases). Germline CDR1 reads SGDLS; CDR2 reads YYNGEE. Between the trimmed V and J ends, which lost 4 bases and 2 bases, there was a span of 13 bases. CDR3 length: 15 amino acids. Here the CDR3 DNA reads TGTGCCAGCAGCACCCAACAGGGACCCTACAATGAGCAGTTCTTC. Its translation: CASSTQQGPYNEQFF.

This clonotype was recorded a few times. The rearrangement joins TRBV4-1 to TRBJ2-1; a possible D gene is TRBD1 (6 bases). Germline V gives CDR1 MGHRA, CDR2 YSYEKL. CDR3 length: 17 amino acids. Trimming took off 1 base at V and 3 bases at J, with 16 bases between the two ends. This chain's CDR3 is CASSQGGLARFYNEQFF. The CDR3 bases are TGCGCCAGCAGCCAAGGGGGGCTAGCTCGATTCTACAATGAGCAGTTCTTC.

There are a few counts of this clonotype. CDR3 DNA: TGTGCCAGCAGCCAGATAGGAGGGGGGTCGATCACCGGGGAGCTGTTTTTT. As protein: CASSQIGGGSITGELFF. The V and J genes are TRBV4-2 and TRBJ2-2; TRBD1 or TRBD2 may be the D gene (6 bases each). Germline V gene data show CDR1 as LGHNA and CDR2 as YNFKEQ. The CDR3 runs to 17 residues. The V and J ends lost 3 bases and 4 bases respectively, with 18 bases between them.

This clonotype appeared many times. The J gene is TRBJ2-1, the V gene TRBV5-4; 7 nucleotides line up with TRBD2. The CDR3 extends over 16 amino acids. The germline gives CDR1 SGHNT, CDR2 YYREEE (reference sequence). Losses at the gene ends were 4 bases for V and 5 bases for J; bases not matched to a gene: 12. CDR3 loop: CASSPQSGIYHNEQFF. For the CDR3, the DNA is TGTGCCAGCAGCCCCCAAAGCGGGATTTACCACAATGAGCAGTTCTTC.

This clonotype was counted ten times or more. The chain recombines TRBV7-6 with TRBJ2-7; 7 positions agree with TRBD2. The CDR3 consists of 11 residues. J lost 3 bases, V lost 8 bases, and 1 base had no gene match. Per germline, CDR1 SGHVS and CDR2 FNYEAQ. The CDR3 loop reads CASGGGYEQYF. CDR3 bases: TGTGCCAGCGGGGGGGGCTACGAGCAGTACTTC.

This clonotype was observed a handful of times. Here the CDR3 DNA reads TGTGCCAGCAGCGTAGGGTTCGGGAGAGCGGGAGACTACAATGAGCAGTTCTTC. This translates into CASSVGFGRAGDYNEQFF. V is TRBV9 and J is TRBJ2-1, with TRBD2 matching over 8 bases. Trimming took 0 bases from V and 3 from J; bases not matched to a gene: 11. The germline V gene has CDR1 SGDLS and CDR2 YYNGEE. CDR3 length equals 18 residues. Drawing the rest from reference TRBV9 and TRBJ2-1, the complete variable domain is DSGVTQTPKHLITATGQRVTLRCSPRSGDLSVYWYQQSLDQGLQFLIQYYNGEERAKGNILERFSAQQFPDLHSELNLSSLELGDSALYFCASSVGFGRAGDYNEQFFGPGTRLTVL.

This clonotype came up a few times. This sequence joins TRBV7-2 and TRBJ2-7; the D gene could be TRBD1 or TRBD2 (5 bases each). Germline V gene lookup returns CDR1 SGHTA and CDR2 FQGNSA. The CDR3 covers 15 residues. V lost 2 bases to trimming and J lost 1 base, with 12 bases between them. CDR3 bases: TGTGCCAGCAGCTTACCAGGGACCCGATCCTACGAGCAGTACTTC. Its protein product is CASSLPGTRSYEQYF.

This clonotype was observed a few times. The rearrangement joins TRBV27 to TRBJ2-7; D possibly corresponds to TRBD2 (6 bases). Germline CDR1 is MNHEY and CDR2 is SMNVEV (reference sequence). The V end was cut by 3 bases, the J end by 2 bases, with 11 bases between. The CDR3 totals 14 residues. The CDR3 loop reads CASSLGTPTYEQYF. CDR3 sequence (DNA): TGTGCCAGCAGTTTGGGGACTCCTACCTACGAGCAGTACTTC.

This clonotype has just a few counts. V usage is TRBV19 and J usage is TRBJ2-1, with D perhaps being TRBD1 or TRBD2 (5 bases each). This CDR3 has 14 amino acids. V was pared by 5 bases and J by 4 bases, with 12 bases between. From germline, CDR1 is LNHDA and CDR2 SQIVND (reference sequence). The CDR3 sequence: CASSDGTQYNEQFF. The CDR3 nucleotides are TGTGCCAGTAGTGACGGGACGCAGTACAATGAGCAGTTCTTC.

The chain links TRBV9 to TRBJ2-7; the D gene is possibly TRBD1 (6 bases). The CDR3 covers 15 residues. The ends were cut back, 0 bases at V and 2 bases at J, with 12 bases in the middle. Germline CDR1 reads SGDLS; CDR2 reads YYNGEE. The CDR3 DNA follows: TGTGCCAGCAGCGTAGGACCAGGGGTCACCTACGAGCAGTACTTC. Amino acids: CASSVGPGVTYEQYF.

This clonotype was seen repeatedly, ten times or more. This chain links TRBV27 with TRBJ1-1; TRBD1 might be the D (5 bases). The CDR3 totals 13 residues. The germline CDR1 and CDR2 sequences are MNHEY and SMNVEV (reference sequence). The ends were cut back, 6 bases at V and 3 bases at J, with 11 bases in the middle. In DNA form, the CDR3 reads TGTGCCAGCAGACAGGCGCTTTACACTGAAGCTTTCTTT. Translation: CASRQALYTEAFF.

The chain employs TRBV10-2 and TRBJ2-3, with D unresolved. Trimming took 6 bases from V and 6 from J, leaving 4 bases between them. The CDR3 has 10 residues. Germline lookup yields CDR1 WSHSY and CDR2 SAAADI. CDR3 nucleotide sequence: TGCGCCAGCAGCAGGGATACGCAGTATTTT. It translates to CASSRDTQYF.

This clonotype occurred a few times. This chain uses TRBV9 with TRBJ2-1; the match to TRBD1 covers 7 bases. After removal of 0 bases from V and 8 bases from J, the junction contained 11 bases not matched to a gene. The V gene's germline CDR1 is SGDLS and CDR2 YYNGEE. The CDR3 spans 16 residues. The CDR3 region has the DNA TGTGCCAGCAGCGTAGCAGGGGGACCGCTGGGCGATGAGCAGTTCTTC. Translation: CASSVAGGPLGDEQFF.

This chain joins TRBV21-1 and TRBJ1-6. TRBV21-1 is given as a pseudogene. This CDR3 region has 16 residues. This chain's CDR3 is CASNPKPEGITSPLHF. The CDR3 DNA follows: TGTGCCAGCAACCCGAAACCGGAGGGGATTACTTCACCCCTCCACTTT.

In its sample, this clonotype was seen a few times. V is TRBV28 and J is TRBJ1-2, with a weak D call TRBD1 (6 bases). This CDR3 contains 15 residues. From germline, CDR1 is MDHEN and CDR2 SYDVKM. Trimming left V 5 bases short and J 6 bases short, with 19 bases between. The CDR3 DNA sequence: TGTGCCAGCAGTCCCCCATTGAGGGGGAGAAATGGCTACACCTTC. It translates to CASSPPLRGRNGYTF.

This rearrangement joins TRBV2 to TRBJ2-1, with D possibly being TRBD2 (5 bases). Trimming took 4 bases from V and 6 from J, leaving 10 bases between them. Germline loops: CDR1 SNHLY, CDR2 FYNNEI. The CDR3 spans 13 residues. The CDR3 DNA reads TGTGCCAGCAGTGGGACCGGAGGCAATGAGCAGTTCTTC. Its protein product is CASSGTGGNEQFF.

In its sample, this clonotype was seen a few times. The V call is TRBV4-2, the J call TRBJ2-3; TRBD2 agrees at 9 bases. The germline CDR1 and CDR2 sequences are LGHNA and YNFKEQ. The CDR3 has 15 residues. The junction had 4 bases not matched to a gene; V was cut back by 0 bases and J by 6 bases. The CDR3 coding sequence is TGTGCCAGCAGCCAAGATCTAGCGGGGTCGGATACGCAGTATTTT. It specifies CASSQDLAGSDTQYF.

This clonotype occurred a few times. J is TRBJ2-1 and V is TRBV6-2 or TRBV6-3; TRBD2 is a possible D gene (6 bases). Per the germline V gene, CDR1 is MNHEY and CDR2 is SVGEGT. V lost 2 bases, J lost 2 bases, and 16 bases lay in between. The CDR3 loop spans 17 amino acids. The CDR3 nucleotides are TGTGCCAGCAGTTACGTCCCAGGCGGGGTGCCCTACAATGAGCAGTTCTTC. It encodes CASSYVPGGVPYNEQFF.

The chain employs TRBV21-1 and TRBJ2-2; the D segment call TRBD1 is taken from the table without a DNA check. TRBV21-1 counts as a pseudogene. This CDR3 is 14 amino acids long. Here the CDR3 DNA reads TGTGCCAGCAGCATCGTTGCTCGGGACGGGGAGCTGTTTTTT. It codes for CASSIVARDGELFF.